Listed below are T cell receptor beta chains from one sample, sequenced in a study of T cell changes during pregnancy in multiple sclerosis. Measured with immunoSEQ multiplex PCR; TCRdb has only the in-frame clones, and not every one. The sample carries 70,000 to 95,000 clones, 80% to 95% recorded once. The sample consisted of peripheral blood, taken in the first trimester of pregnancy. Receptors originate from a female donor with multiple sclerosis, enrolled in a pregnancy study. CDR3s include the opening cysteine and the closing phenylalanine or tryptophan. D genes are given only for firm matches. Clone size, where shown, is once, few, many, or a class for clones that have expanded.

TRBJ2-7 | TRBD1 | TRBV7-8 | - | 14 | CASSLGPGGYEQYF | TGTGCCAGCAGCTTAGGTCCAGGGGGCTACGAGCAGTACTTC
TRBJ2-5 | - | TRBV2 | - | 14 | CASNKRASQETQYF | TGTGCCAGCAACAAGCGGGCCTCCCAAGAGACCCAGTACTTC
TRBJ2-4 | TRBD1 | TRBV6-1 | medium-sized | 14 | CASSTGGDDNIQYF | TGTGCCAGCAGTACAGGGGGCGATGATAACATTCAGTACTTC
TRBJ2-6 | - | TRBV19 | - | 18 | CASSMSDRLRSGANVLTF | TGTGCCAGTAGTATGAGTGACAGGCTCCGCTCTGGGGCCAACGTCCTGACTTTC
TRBJ2-7 | - | TRBV9 | - | 13 | CASSTGTAGEQYF | TGTGCCAGCAGCACCGGGACAGCGGGCGAGCAGTACTTC
TRBJ2-7 | TRBD1 | TRBV27 | - | 14 | CASRRGGQGGEQYF | TGTGCCAGCAGACGAGGAGGACAGGGGGGCGAGCAGTACTTC
TRBJ2-1 | - | TRBV2 | - | 14 | CARGDAGASNEQFF | TGTGCCAGGGGCGACGCAGGGGCCTCCAATGAGCAGTTCTTC
TRBJ1-4 | TRBD1 | TRBV5-1 | - | 14 | CASRPGTGSEKLFF | TGCGCCAGCAGACCCGGGACAGGGAGTGAAAAACTGTTTTTT
TRBJ2-1 | TRBD1 | TRBV15 | - | 15 | CATSAQGQGGHEQFF | TGTGCCACCAGCGCGCAGGGACAGGGAGGCCATGAGCAGTTCTTC
TRBJ1-1 | - | TRBV10-3 | - | 13 | CAICEGGNTEAFF | TGTGCCATCTGTGAGGGAGGGAACACTGAAGCTTTCTTT
TRBJ2-1 | - | TRBV5-6 | - | 14 | CASSLAGGVSEQFF | TGTGCCAGCAGCTTGGCCGGCGGGGTTTCGGAGCAGTTCTTC
TRBJ1-5 | - | TRBV21-1 | - | 16 | CASRSNPGQGEQPQHF | TGTGCCAGCAGATCGAACCCGGGACAGGGGGAACAGCCCCAGCATTTT
TRBJ2-1 | TRBD2 | TRBV6-5 | - | 15 | CASSYFLAGGREQFF | TGTGCCAGCAGTTACTTCCTAGCGGGGGGGCGGGAGCAGTTCTTC
TRBJ2-2 | TRBD1 | TRBV15 | - | 17 | CATSMIQGASWTGELFF | TGTGCCACCAGCATGATACAGGGGGCTTCGTGGACCGGGGAGCTGTTTTTT
TRBJ1-2 | - | TRBV19 | - | 14 | CASIPPGMGYGYTF | TGTGCCAGCATCCCGCCGGGGATGGGCTATGGCTACACCTTC
TRBJ2-1 | - | TRBV5-1 | - | 16 | CASSPDSIPRYNGQFF | TGCGCCAGCAGCCCGGACTCCATCCCCAGATACAATGGGCAGTTCTTC
TRBJ1-1 | - | TRBV2 | - | 14 | CASKAPGRNTEAFF | TGTGCCAGCAAAGCCCCAGGCCGGAACACTGAAGCTTTCTTT
TRBJ2-2 | TRBD2 | TRBV4-2 | few | 15 | CASSQNSGGAGELFF | TGTGCCAGCAGCCAAAATAGCGGGGGGGCCGGGGAGCTGTTTTTT
TRBJ2-7 | - | TRBV7-6 | - | 13 | CASSLAAGSEQYF | TGTGCCAGCAGCTTAGCGGCGGGAAGCGAGCAGTACTTC
TRBJ1-1 | TRBD1 | TRBV2 | - | 15 | CASSVGTVENTEAFF | TGTGCCAGCAGTGTTGGGACAGTAGAGAACACTGAAGCTTTCTTT
TRBJ2-7 | - | TRBV5-1 | - | 14 | CASSLAMDSVEQYF | TGCGCCAGCAGCTTGGCCATGGACTCCGTCGAGCAGTACTTC
TRBJ2-5 | - | TRBV5-6 | - | 13 | CASSFTSQETQYF | TGTGCCAGCAGCTTTACATCCCAAGAGACCCAGTACTTC
TRBJ2-5 | TRBD2 | TRBV7-6 | - | 17 | CASSLAGGIGQQETQYF | TGTGCCAGCAGTCTAGCGGGGGGGATTGGTCAGCAAGAGACCCAGTACTTC
TRBJ2-3 | TRBD2 | TRBV9 | - | 17 | CASSEIGLAGLTDTQYF | TGTGCCAGCAGCGAGATTGGACTAGCGGGGTTGACAGATACGCAGTATTTT
TRBJ2-6 | TRBD2 | TRBV30 | - | 19 | CAWSVRWGLSISGANVLTF | TGTGCCTGGAGTGTACGATGGGGACTAAGTATCTCTGGGGCCAACGTCCTGACTTTC
TRBJ1-6 | - | TRBV7-3 | - | 14 | CASSLNSMDSPLHF | TGTGCCAGCAGCTTAAACTCGATGGATTCACCCCTCCACTTT
TRBJ1-2 | TRBD1 | TRBV11-2 | - | 16 | CASSLIGQGDRYGYTF | TGTGCCAGCAGCTTAATCGGACAGGGGGATCGCTATGGCTACACCTTC
TRBJ1-1 | TRBD1 | TRBV7-9 | once | 17 | CASSLGLTQGAGTEAFF | TGTGCCAGCAGCTTAGGCCTAACACAGGGGGCAGGCACTGAAGCTTTCTTT